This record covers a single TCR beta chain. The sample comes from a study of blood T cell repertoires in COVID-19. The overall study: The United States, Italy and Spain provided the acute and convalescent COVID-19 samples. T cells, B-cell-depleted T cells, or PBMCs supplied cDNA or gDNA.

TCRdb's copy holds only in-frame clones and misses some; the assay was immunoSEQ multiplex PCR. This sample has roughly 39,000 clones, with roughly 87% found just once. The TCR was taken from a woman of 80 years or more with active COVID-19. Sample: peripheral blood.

CDR3 DNA sequence: TGTGCCAGCTCACCGACCCACGGAGGAGGCGAAAAACTGTTTTTT. Protein sequence: CASSPTHGGGEKLFF. This chain joins TRBV18 and TRBJ1-4; D is unresolved. V shed 3 bases and J shed 8 bases, with 16 bases lying between them. CDR1 and CDR2 (germline): KGHSH, LQKENI. The CDR3 is 15 residues long.